Listed here is a single T cell receptor (beta chain). What this receptor recognizes is not known. No base-level quality is on record; no much larger clone is a single base apart. This sample is part of a study of T cell responses to AZD1222 COVID-19 vaccine (dated by TCRdb to the early 2020s). Regarding the research as a whole: TCR sequencing was performed for more than 230 trial participants, of whom about 200 were given two doses of AZD1222 and around 25 were given two doses of MenACWY control vaccine. Trial participants were enrolled into age subgroups of 18-55, 56-69 and 70-plus years, which contained about 160, 30 and 59 TCR-sequenced participants, respectively. General study outcomes and caveats: CD4 TCRs associated with the vaccine covered the entire spike protein, and the dominant responses were in regions 160-218 and 743-854. Reportedly, almost half of the unique spike-specific TCRs recognized epitopes lying outside the regions that are mutated in the B.1.351 and B.1.1.7 variants. Because no samples from the day 14 peak response were available, repertoires could be characterized only after the peak T cell response. Participants were mostly white British, with more females than males. The authors suggested clonal diversity may have been underestimated. Spike-specific TCR breadth and depth rose significantly after two AZD1222 doses compared with day 0 and with MenACWY recipients. Conclusions about previously exposed vaccinees were limited because only a handful of AZD1222 recipients were SARS-CoV-2 seropositive at baseline. In the small 56-69-year group, the increase in depth fell short of significance, most likely because of low power.

V drops 3 bases and J drops 8 bases, leaving 7 bases in between. The CDR3 has 11 amino acids, counting the end cysteine and phenylalanine. Only the CDR3 portion is preserved as DNA: 33 bases, with reading frame beginning at the first base. Per the germline V gene, MNHNS is the CDR1 and SASEGT is the CDR2. The CDR3 regions of human TCRbeta chains were analyzed by immunosequencing. Processing in the source paper ran as follows. Repertoire TCRs were matched against a reference library of SARS-CoV-2-specific TCRs generated with the MIRA antigen-specificity platform. Breadth meant the fraction of unique TCRs that were SARS-CoV-2-associated, whereas depth meant the fraction of total T cells that were SARS-CoV-2-associated. Using the MIRA data, each spike-specific TCR was assigned both to the spike region to which the TCR was reactive and to a CD4 or CD8 class. Log10-transformed breadth and depth values were compared by one-way ANOVA with Sidak's multiple comparisons tests. TCRdb stores this immuneACCESS table with in-frame sequences only. Part of the clones is absent; in the studies checked, under half of the shortfall reflects unresolved V genes, and no reason is known for the rest. V, J and clone size were drawn from that table, and D and trimming were deduced from the DNA. This sample comprises fewer than 200,000 clones, around nine tenths of them detected only once. Roughly a quarter of the sample goes to the ten largest clones.

The meaning of the sample's time point label: about 28 days (+/-7) after the second vaccine dose. Because spike-specific TCR depth and breadth did not differ between the two schedules, AZD1222 recipients who got a second dose at roughly 4 weeks were pooled with those who got a second dose at roughly 12 weeks. Vaccinee samples came from UK trials COV001 and COV002, including a single-blind randomized controlled phase 2/3 trial of AZD1222 (ChAdOx1 nCoV-19) in healthy adults. Trial participant PBMC samples were collected at day 0 and day 28 after the second dose for TCRbeta chain sequencing. This chain is built from TRBV6-1 and TRBJ1-2; the D gene assignment is ambiguous. Sequenced here: peripheral blood, sampled 28 days after the second AZD1222 dose. This receptor was identified in an adult who received the AZD1222 COVID-19 vaccine. CDR3 sequence: CASSDPGGYTF. The DNA sequence follows: TGTGCCAGCAGTGACCCCGGAGGCTACACCTTC.